Following are 8 T cell receptor beta chains from one sample sequenced in a study of regulatory T cells in long-lasting Graves disease. The authors built TCR beta libraries using iRepertoire HTBI primers and Arm-PCR of CDR3 regions. TCRdb called the multiplex PCR reads again in MiXCR, with one record for every CDR3 protein. This table holds hundreds of thousands of distinct CDR3 sequences, more than 15% found once. Indicated time point: newly diagnosed GD, antithyroid drugs for less than 3 months. Making the TCR library involved RNA that had been extracted from PBMCs. This sample also appeared in a second study, on T cells in Graves' hyperthyroidism and ophthalmopathy.

Sequenced material: peripheral blood mononuclear cells (PBMCs), taken at new diagnosis, from a patient treated with antithyroid drugs. These receptor sequences come from a man aged 18 to 30 with Graves disease.

This clonotype was seen ten or more times. V gene TRBV28 combines with J gene TRBJ2-7; 7 bases agree with TRBD2. The germline V gene has CDR1 MDHEN and CDR2 SYDVKM. The length of the CDR3 is 14 residues. V shed 4 bases, J shed 6 bases, and the junction held 9 bases outside the gene matches. CDR3 nucleotide sequence: TGTGCCAGCAGTTCGCGGGGGTATAGGCTCGAGCAGTACTTC. Residues: CASSSRGYRLEQYF.

About this clonotype itself: A read error is the likely source, as a far larger clone sits one nucleotide away. V is TRBV12-3 or TRBV12-4 and J is TRBJ2-4; 13 bases match TRBD2. The J call is in doubt because the DNA end fits TRBJ2-1 better. The CDR3 is made up of 15 amino acids. CDR3 residues: CASSDGLAGVGAQFF. In nucleotides, the CDR3 is TGTGCCAGCAGTGACGGACTAGCGGGAGTCGGAGCGCAGTTCTTC.

On this clonotype itself: A read error may account for a junction end that differs from germline. This chain uses TRBV28 with TRBJ2-2; a weak D match, TRBD2 (6 bases). Germline lookup yields CDR1 MDHEN and CDR2 SYDVKM. The CDR3 runs to 14 residues. This CDR3 reads CATPGTSNPGELFF. The CDR3 region has the DNA TGTGCCACACCCGGGACTTCGAACCCCGGGGAGCTGTTTTTT.

This clonotype was recorded at least ten times. The chain links TRBV11-2 to TRBJ1-6; no firm D call. V was pared by 1 base and J by 10 bases, with 8 bases between. CDR1 is SGHAT, CDR2 FQNNGV, per germline. The CDR3 extends over 13 amino acids. Written as DNA, the CDR3 is TGTGCCAGCAGCTTAGCTGGGAGATCACCCCTCCACTTT. Translating gives CASSLAGRSPLHF.

This clonotype was found many times. The CDR3 sequence is CASSFRATDTQYF. The CDR3 coding sequence is TGTGCCAGCAGTTTTCGGGCCACAGATACGCAGTATTTT. The chain combines TRBV11-2 with TRBJ2-3; no definite D call. V shed 6 bases and J shed 2 bases, with 9 bases lying between them. The CDR3 totals 13 residues. Germline values: CDR1 SGHAT, CDR2 FQNNGV.

This clonotype has at least ten counts. The chain couples TRBV7-9 to TRBJ2-7; 7 nucleotides line up with TRBD1. The CDR3 sequence is 15 residues long. The germline gives CDR1 SEHNR, CDR2 FQNEAQ (reference sequence). The J segment lost 2 bases and the V segment lost 3 bases, leaving 7 bases of the junction unmatched. The DNA of the CDR3 is TGTGCCAGCAGCTTGACAGGGTCTGTCACCTACGAGCAGTACTTC. This translates into CASSLTGSVTYEQYF.

This clonotype occurred many times. This sequence joins TRBV18 and TRBJ2-1, with TRBD1 as a possible D gene (7 bases). Per germline, CDR1 KGHSH and CDR2 LQKENI. Trimming removed 6 bases at V and 7 bases at J, with 19 bases between. The CDR3 has 15 residues. The CDR3 coding sequence is TGTGCCAGCTCCCTCCATCGGCAGGGGGGTAATGAGCAGTTCTTC. This codes for CASSLHRQGGNEQFF.

There are many counts of this clonotype. V is TRBV28 and J is TRBJ2-3; 8 positions agree with TRBD2. Germline-derived CDR1 and CDR2 are MDHEN and SYDVKM. J lost 6 bases, V lost 5 bases, and 10 bases had no gene match. The CDR3 extends over 15 amino acids. CDR3 sequence reads: CASSTGTRIMDTQYF. DNA for the CDR3: TGTGCCAGCAGTACCGGGACTAGGATTATGGATACGCAGTATTTT. The full variable domain, completed using reference TRBV28 and TRBJ2-3, is DVKVTQSSRYLVKRTGEKVFLECVQDMDHENMFWYRQDPGLGLRLIYFSYDVKMKEKGDIPEGYSVSREKKERFSLILESASTNQTSMYLCASSTGTRIMDTQYFGPGTRLTVL.